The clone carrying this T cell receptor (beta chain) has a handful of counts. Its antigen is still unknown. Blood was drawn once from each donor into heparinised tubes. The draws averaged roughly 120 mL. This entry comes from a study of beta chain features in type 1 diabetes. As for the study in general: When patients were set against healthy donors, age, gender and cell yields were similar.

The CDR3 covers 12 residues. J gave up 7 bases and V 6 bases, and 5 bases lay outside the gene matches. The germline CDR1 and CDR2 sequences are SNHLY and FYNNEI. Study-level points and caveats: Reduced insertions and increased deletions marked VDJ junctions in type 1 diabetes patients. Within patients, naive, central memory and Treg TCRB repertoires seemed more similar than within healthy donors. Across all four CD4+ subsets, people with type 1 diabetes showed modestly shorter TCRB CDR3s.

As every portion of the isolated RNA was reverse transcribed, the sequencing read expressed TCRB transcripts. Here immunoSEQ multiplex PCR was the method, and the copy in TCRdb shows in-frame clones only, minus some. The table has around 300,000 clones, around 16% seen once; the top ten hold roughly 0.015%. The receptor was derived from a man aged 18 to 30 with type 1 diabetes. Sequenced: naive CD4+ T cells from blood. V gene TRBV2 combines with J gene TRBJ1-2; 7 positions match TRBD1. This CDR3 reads CASRGQRVGYTF. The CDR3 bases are TGTGCCAGCAGGGGACAGAGGGTTGGCTACACCTTC.